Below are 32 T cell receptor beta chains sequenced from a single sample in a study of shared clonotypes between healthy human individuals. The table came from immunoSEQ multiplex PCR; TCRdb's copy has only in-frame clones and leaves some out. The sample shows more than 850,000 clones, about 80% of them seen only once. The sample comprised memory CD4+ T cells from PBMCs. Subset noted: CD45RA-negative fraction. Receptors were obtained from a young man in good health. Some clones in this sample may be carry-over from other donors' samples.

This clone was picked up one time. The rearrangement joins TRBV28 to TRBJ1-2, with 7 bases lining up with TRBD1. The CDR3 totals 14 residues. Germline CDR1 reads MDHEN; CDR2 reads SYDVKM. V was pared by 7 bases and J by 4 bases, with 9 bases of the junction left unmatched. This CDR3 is CASTWAGGLYGYTF. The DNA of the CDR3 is TGTGCCAGCACTTGGGCAGGGGGTCTCTATGGCTACACCTTC.

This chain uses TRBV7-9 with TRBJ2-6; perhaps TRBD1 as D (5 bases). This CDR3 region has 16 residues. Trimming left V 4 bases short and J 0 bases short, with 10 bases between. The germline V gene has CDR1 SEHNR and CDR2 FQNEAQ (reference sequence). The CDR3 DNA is TGTGCCAGCAGCTACTACAGGTTCTCTGGGGCCAACGTCCTGACTTTC. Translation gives CASSYYRFSGANVLTF.

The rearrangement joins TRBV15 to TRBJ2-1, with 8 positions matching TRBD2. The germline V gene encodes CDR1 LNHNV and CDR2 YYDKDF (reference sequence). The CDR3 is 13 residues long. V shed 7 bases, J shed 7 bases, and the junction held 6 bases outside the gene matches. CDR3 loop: CATNKRESNEQFF. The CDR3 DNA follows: TGTGCCACCAACAAGCGGGAGTCTAATGAGCAGTTCTTC.

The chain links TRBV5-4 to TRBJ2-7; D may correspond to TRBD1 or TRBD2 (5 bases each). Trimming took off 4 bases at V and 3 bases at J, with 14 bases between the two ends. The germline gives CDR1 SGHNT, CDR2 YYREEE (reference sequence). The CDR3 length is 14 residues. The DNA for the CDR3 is TGTGCCAGCAGCACTAGGGGCAGCCACTACGAGCAGTACTTC. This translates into CASSTRGSHYEQYF.

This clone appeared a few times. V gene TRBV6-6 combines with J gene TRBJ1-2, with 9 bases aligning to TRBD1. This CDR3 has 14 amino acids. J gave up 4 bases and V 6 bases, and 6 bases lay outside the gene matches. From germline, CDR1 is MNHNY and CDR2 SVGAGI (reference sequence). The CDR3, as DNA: TGTGCCAGCAGCCAGGGACAGGGCTCCTATGGCTACACCTTC. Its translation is CASSQGQGSYGYTF.

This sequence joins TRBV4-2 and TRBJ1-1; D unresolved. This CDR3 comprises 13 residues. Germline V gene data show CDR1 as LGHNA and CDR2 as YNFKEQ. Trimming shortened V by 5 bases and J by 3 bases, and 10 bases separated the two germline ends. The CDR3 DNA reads TGTGCCAGCAGCTTGGAAGGTCACACTGAAGCTTTCTTT. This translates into CASSLEGHTEAFF.

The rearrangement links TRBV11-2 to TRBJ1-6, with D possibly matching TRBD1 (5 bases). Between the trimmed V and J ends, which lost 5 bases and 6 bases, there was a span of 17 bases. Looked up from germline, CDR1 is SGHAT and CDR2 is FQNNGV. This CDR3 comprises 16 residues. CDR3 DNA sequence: TGTGCCAGCAGCCTCACCGGGGGACGGCTTAATTCACCCCTCCACTTT. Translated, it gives CASSLTGGRLNSPLHF. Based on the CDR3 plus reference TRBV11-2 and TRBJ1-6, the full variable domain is EAGVAQSPRYKIIEKRQSVAFWCNPISGHATLYWYQQILGQGPKLLIQFQNNGVVDDSQLPKDRFSAERLKGVDSTLKIQPAKLEDSAVYLCASSLTGGRLNSPLHFGNGTRLTVT.

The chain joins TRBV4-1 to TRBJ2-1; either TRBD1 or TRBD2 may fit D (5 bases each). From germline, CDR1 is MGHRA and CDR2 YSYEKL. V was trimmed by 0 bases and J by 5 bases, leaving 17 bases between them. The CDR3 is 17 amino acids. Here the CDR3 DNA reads TGCGCCAGCAGCCAAGAGAGAGGGGCAGACACTAACAATGAGCAGTTCTTC. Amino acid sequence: CASSQERGADTNNEQFF.

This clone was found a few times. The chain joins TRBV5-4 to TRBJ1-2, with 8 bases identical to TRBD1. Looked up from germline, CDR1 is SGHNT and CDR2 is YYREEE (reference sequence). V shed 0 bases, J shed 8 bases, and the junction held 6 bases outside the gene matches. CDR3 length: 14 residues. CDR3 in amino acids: CASSLGDRSWGYTF. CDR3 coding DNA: TGTGCCAGCAGCTTGGGGGACAGGTCCTGGGGCTACACCTTC.

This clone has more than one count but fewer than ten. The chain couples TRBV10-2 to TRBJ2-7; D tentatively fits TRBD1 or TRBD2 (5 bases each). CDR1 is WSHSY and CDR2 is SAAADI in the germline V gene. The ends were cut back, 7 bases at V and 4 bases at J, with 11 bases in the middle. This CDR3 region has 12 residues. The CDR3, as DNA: TGCGCCAGCACCGAGGGGTTGTACGAGCAGTACTTC. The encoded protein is CASTEGLYEQYF.

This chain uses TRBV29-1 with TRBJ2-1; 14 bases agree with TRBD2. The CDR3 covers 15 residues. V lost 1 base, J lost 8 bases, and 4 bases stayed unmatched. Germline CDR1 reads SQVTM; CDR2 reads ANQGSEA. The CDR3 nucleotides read TGCAGCGTTGAAGTACTGGGACTAGCGGGAGATGAGCAGTTCTTC. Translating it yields CSVEVLGLAGDEQFF.

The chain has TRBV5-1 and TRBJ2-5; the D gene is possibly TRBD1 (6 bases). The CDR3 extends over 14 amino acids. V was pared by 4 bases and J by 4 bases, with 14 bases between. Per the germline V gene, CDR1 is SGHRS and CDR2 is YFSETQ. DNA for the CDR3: TGCGCCAGCAGCCGCACGACAGGTCCAGAGACCCAGTACTTC. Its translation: CASSRTTGPETQYF.

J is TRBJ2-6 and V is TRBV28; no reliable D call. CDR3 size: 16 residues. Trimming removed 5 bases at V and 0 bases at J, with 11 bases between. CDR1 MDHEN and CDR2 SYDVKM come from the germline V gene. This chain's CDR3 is CASSPRRTSGANVLTF. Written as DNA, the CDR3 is TGTGCCAGCAGTCCCCGCAGGACCTCTGGGGCCAACGTCCTGACTTTC.

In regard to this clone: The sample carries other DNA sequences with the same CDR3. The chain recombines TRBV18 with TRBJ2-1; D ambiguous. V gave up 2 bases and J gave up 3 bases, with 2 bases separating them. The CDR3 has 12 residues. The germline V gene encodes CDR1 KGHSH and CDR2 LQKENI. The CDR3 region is CASSPGYNEQFF. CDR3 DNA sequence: TGTGCCAGCTCACCAGGCTACAATGAGCAGTTCTTC.

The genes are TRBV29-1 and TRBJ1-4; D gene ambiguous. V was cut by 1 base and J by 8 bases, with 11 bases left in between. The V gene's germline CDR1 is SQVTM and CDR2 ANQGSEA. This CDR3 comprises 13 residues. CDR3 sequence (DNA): TGCAGCGTTGAAGGGGGTATCGGGGAAAAACTGTTTTTT. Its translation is CSVEGGIGEKLFF.

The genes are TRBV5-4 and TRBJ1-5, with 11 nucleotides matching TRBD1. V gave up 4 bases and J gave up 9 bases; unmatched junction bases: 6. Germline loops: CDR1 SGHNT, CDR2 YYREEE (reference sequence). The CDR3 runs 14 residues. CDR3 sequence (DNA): TGTGCCAGCAGCCCGGGACAGGGGGGTGGGCCCCAGCATTTT. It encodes CASSPGQGGGPQHF.

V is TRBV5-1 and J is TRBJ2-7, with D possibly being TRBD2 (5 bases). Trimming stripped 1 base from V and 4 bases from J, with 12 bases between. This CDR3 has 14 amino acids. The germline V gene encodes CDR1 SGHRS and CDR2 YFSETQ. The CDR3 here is CASSLLGEGYEQYF. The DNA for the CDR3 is TGCGCCAGCAGCTTGTTGGGTGAGGGATACGAGCAGTACTTC.

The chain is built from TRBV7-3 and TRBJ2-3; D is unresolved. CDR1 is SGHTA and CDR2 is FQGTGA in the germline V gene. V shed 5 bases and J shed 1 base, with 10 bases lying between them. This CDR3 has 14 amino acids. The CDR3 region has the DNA TGTGCCAGCAGCGACGCGGTGGGCACAGATACGCAGTATTTT. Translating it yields CASSDAVGTDTQYF.

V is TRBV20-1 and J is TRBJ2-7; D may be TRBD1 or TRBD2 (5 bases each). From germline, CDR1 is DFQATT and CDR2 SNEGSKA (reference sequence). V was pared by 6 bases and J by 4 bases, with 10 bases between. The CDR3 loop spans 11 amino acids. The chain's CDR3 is CSAADNYEQYF. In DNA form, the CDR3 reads TGCAGTGCAGCGGACAATTACGAGCAGTACTTC.

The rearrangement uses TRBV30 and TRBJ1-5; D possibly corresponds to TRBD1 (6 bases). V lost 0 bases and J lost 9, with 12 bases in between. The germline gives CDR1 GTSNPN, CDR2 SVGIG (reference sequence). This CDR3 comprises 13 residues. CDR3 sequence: CAWSVQGDRPQHF. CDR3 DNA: TGTGCCTGGAGTGTACAGGGAGATAGGCCCCAGCATTTT.

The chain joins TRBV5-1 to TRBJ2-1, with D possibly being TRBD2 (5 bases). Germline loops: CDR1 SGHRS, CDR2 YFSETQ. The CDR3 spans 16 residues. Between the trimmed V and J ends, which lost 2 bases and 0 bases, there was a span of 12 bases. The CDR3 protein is CASSFQAAASYNEQFF. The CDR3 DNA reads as TGCGCCAGCAGCTTTCAGGCAGCGGCCTCCTACAATGAGCAGTTCTTC.

CDR3 nucleotides: TGTGCCAGCAGCCTCACCGGGACAGGGAGGCCTGGGGCCAACGTCCTGACTTTC. This encodes CASSLTGTGRPGANVLTF. The chain recombines TRBV7-2 with TRBJ2-6, with TRBD1 matching over 9 bases. The CDR3 runs 18 residues. From germline, CDR1 is SGHTA and CDR2 FQGNSA. With 5 bases clipped from V and 2 bases from J, the junction kept 10 bases outside the gene matches.

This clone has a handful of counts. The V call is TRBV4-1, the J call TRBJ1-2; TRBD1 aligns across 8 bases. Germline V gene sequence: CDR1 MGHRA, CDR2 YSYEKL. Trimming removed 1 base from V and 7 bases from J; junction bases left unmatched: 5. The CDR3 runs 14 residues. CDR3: CASSQGTGMGGYTF. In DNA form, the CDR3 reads TGCGCCAGCAGCCAAGGGACAGGGATGGGTGGCTACACCTTC.

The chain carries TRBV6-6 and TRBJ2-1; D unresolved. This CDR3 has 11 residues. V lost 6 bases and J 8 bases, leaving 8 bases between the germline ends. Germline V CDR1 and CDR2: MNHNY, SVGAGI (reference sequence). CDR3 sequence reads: CASRTRDEQFF. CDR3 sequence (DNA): TGTGCCAGCAGAACCCGGGATGAGCAGTTCTTC.

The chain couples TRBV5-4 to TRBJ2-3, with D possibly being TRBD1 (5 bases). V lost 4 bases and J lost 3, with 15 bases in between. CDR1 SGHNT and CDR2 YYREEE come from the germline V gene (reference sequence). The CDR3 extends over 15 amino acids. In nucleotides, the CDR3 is TGTGCCAGCAGCCTACAGGCGCCTAAGACAGATACGCAGTATTTT. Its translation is CASSLQAPKTDTQYF.

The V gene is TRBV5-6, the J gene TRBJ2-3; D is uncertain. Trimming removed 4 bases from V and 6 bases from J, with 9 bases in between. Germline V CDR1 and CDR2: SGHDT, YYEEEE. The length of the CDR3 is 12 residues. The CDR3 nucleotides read TGTGCCAGCAGCCCCCTATCGGATACGCAGTATTTT. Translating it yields CASSPLSDTQYF.

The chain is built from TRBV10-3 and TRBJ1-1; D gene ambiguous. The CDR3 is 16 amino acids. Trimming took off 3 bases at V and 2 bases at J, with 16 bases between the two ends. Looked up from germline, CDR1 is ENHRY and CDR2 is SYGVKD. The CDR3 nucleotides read TGTGCCATCAGTGAAAACCCCCGTGTGGCAAACACTGAAGCTTTCTTT. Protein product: CAISENPRVANTEAFF.

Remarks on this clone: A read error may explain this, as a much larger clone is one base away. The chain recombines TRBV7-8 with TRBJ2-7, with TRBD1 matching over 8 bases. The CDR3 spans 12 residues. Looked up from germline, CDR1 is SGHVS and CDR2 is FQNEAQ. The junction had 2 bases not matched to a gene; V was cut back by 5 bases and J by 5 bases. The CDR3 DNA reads TGTGCCAGCAGCCGGACAGGGAACGAGCAGTACTTC. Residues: CASSRTGNEQYF.

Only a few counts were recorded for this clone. CDR3 in amino acids: CAWALGGTLYGYTF. The CDR3 nucleotides read TGTGCCTGGGCACTTGGGGGGACTCTTTATGGCTACACCTTC. The gene calls are TRBV30 and TRBJ1-2; D might be TRBD1 (5 bases). V was trimmed by 5 bases and J by 5 bases, leaving 18 bases between them. Per germline, CDR1 GTSNPN and CDR2 SVGIG (reference sequence). The length of the CDR3 is 14 residues.

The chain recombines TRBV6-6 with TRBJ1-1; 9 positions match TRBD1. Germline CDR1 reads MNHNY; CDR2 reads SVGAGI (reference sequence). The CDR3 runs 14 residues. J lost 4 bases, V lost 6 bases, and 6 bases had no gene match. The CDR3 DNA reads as TGTGCCAGCAGCCGGGGACAGGGAGCCACTGAAGCTTTCTTT. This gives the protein CASSRGQGATEAFF.

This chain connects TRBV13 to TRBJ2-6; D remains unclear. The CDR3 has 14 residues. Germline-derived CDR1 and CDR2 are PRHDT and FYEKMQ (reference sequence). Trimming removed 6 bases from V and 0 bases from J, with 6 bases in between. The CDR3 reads CASRLVSGANVLTF. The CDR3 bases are TGTGCCAGCAGATTGGTCTCTGGGGCCAACGTCCTGACTTTC.

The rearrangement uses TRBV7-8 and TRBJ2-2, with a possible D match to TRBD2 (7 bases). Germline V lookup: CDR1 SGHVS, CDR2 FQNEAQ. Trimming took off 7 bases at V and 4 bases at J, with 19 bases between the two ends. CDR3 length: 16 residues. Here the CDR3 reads CASTPFRGGSTGELFF. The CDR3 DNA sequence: TGTGCCAGCACCCCTTTCAGGGGAGGGAGCACCGGGGAGCTGTTTTTT.